This TCR beta chain was observed in a study of blood T cell repertoires in COVID-19. Germline V gives CDR1 LGHDT, CDR2 YNNKEL (reference sequence). V gave up 3 bases and J gave up 4 bases, with 7 bases separating them. CDR3 length: 13 residues. Repertoires were generated with immunoSEQ multiplex PCR, while TCRdb's copy carries only in-frame clones and drops some. The top ten clones hold 29% of a sample with tens of thousands of clones, roughly 84% of them seen once. Sequencing used peripheral blood. The clonotype was recovered from a woman older than 75 with active or convalescent COVID-19. The V call is TRBV3-1 (or the pseudogene TRBV3-2), the J call TRBJ1-3; D unclear. The CDR3: CASSHLGGNTIYF. DNA for the CDR3: TGTGCCAGCAGCCACTTGGGCGGAAACACCATATATTTT.